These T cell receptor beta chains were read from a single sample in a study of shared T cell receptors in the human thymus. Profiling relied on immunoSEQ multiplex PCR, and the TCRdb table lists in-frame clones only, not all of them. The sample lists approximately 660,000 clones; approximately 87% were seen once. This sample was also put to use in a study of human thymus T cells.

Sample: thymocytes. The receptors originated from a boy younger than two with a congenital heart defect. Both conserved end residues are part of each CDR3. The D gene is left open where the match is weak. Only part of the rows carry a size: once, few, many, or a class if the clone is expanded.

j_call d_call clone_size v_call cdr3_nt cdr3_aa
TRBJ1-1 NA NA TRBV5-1 TGCGCCAGCAGCTTGCCGGGGAACACTGAAGCTTTCTTT CASSLPGNTEAFF
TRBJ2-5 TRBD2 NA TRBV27 TGTGCCAGCAGAGGACTAGCGGGCCCTTTGCAAGAGACCCAGTACTTC CASRGLAGPLQETQYF
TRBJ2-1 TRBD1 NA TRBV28 TGTGCCAGCAGTAATGCCACCAGGGGGCTTAGAAATGAGCAGTTCTTC CASSNATRGLRNEQFF
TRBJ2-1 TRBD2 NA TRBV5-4 TGTGCCAGCAGCTTGACTAGCGGGAGGGCCGTAGGTGAGCAGTTCTTC CASSLTSGRAVGEQFF
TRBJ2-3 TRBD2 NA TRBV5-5 TGTGCCAGCAGCCCAGGATCGGCGAAACTAGCGGGAGAGGCAGATACGCAGTATTTT CASSPGSAKLAGEADTQYF
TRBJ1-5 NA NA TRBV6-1 TGTGCCAGCAGTGAAGGGCGGGGAAATAGCAATCAGCCCCAGCATTTT CASSEGRGNSNQPQHF
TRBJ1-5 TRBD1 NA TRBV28 TGTGCCAGCAGTTTGGGGGACAGTAGAGGTCAGCCCCAGCATTTT CASSLGDSRGQPQHF
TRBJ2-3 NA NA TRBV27 TGTGCCAGCAGTTTATCCGGACAGACTAGCACAGATACGCAGTATTTT CASSLSGQTSTDTQYF
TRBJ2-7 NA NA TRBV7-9 TGTGCCAGCAGCTTAGTGAGGGTTAACTACGAGCAGTACTTC CASSLVRVNYEQYF
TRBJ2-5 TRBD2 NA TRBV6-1 TGTGCCAGCAGGTGCGGGAGGGCCCAGGGAGAGACCCAGTACTTC CASRCGRAQGETQYF
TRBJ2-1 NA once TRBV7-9 TGTGCCAGCAGCTTATTGGGGGCGCCCCACAATGAGCAGTTCTTC CASSLLGAPHNEQFF